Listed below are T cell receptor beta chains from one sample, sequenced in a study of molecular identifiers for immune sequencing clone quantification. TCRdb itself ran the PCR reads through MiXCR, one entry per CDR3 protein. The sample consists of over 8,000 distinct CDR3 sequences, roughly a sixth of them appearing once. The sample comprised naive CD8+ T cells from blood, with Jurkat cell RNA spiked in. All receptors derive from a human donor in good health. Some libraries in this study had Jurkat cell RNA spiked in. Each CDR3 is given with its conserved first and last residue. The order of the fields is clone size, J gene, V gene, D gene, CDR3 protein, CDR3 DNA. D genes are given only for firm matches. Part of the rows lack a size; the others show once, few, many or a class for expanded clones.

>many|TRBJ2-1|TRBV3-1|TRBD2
CASSQETSRNNEQFF
TGTGCCAGCAGCCAGGAGACTAGCCGAAACAATGAGCAGTTCTTC
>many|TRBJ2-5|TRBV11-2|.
CASSLKETQYF
TGTGCCAGCAGCTTAAAGGAGACCCAGTACTTC
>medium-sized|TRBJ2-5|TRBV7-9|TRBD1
CASSFSGGQQETQYF
TGTGCCAGCAGCTTCTCAGGGGGTCAGCAAGAGACCCAGTACTTC
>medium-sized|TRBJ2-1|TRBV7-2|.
CASSFELAPSYNEQFF
TGTGCCAGCAGCTTTGAACTAGCCCCCTCCTACAATGAGCAGTTCTTC
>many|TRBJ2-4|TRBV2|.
CASSESFQGLKNIQYF
TGTGCCAGCAGTGAAAGTTTTCAGGGGCTAAAAAACATTCAGTACTTC
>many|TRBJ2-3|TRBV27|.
CASSFVLFTDTQYF
TGTGCCAGCAGTTTTGTTCTTTTCACAGATACGCAGTATTTT
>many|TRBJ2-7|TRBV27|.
CASSLSRVFRGHEQYF
TGTGCCAGCAGTTTATCAAGGGTTTTTCGCGGCCACGAGCAGTACTTC
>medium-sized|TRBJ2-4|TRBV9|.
CASSEDFKNIQYF
TGTGCCAGCAGCGAAGACTTCAAAAACATTCAGTACTTC
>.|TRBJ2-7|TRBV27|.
CASSLSEPFEQYF
TGTGCCAGCAGTTTATCGGAACCCTTCGAGCAGTACTTC
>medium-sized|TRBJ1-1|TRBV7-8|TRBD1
CASSLAGRGLLNTEAFF
TGTGCCAGCAGCTTAGCGGGGAGGGGGCTGTTGAACACTGAAGCTTTCTTT
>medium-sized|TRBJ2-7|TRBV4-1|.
CASSQMRSPGHEQYF
TGCGCCAGCAGCCAAATGCGGTCCCCGGGCCACGAGCAGTACTTC
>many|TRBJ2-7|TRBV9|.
CASSDGVEQYF
TGTGCCAGCAGCGACGGGGTTGAGCAGTACTTC
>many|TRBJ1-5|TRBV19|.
CASSTGPGQPQHF
TGTGCCAGTAGTACTGGACCGGGTCAGCCCCAGCATTTT
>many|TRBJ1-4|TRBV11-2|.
CASRGITNEKLFF
TGTGCCAGCAGGGGGATCACTAATGAAAAACTGTTTTTT
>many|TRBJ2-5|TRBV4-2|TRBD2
CASSQEGPGGEEETQYF
TGTGCCAGCAGCCAAGAGGGCCCGGGAGGGGAGGAAGAGACCCAGTACTTC
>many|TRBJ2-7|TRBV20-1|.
CSARDLGYEQYF
TGCAGTGCTAGAGATCTTGGGTACGAGCAGTACTTC
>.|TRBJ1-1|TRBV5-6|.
CASSTGAGAFF
TGTGCCAGCAGTACCGGGGCGGGAGCTTTCTTT
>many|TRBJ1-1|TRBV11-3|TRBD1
CASSPRAGGGTEAFF
TGTGCCAGCAGCCCCCGGGCAGGGGGTGGCACTGAAGCTTTCTTT
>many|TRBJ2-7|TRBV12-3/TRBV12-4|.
CASSLSGRSSYEQYF
TGTGCCAGCAGTTTATCTGGGAGGAGCTCCTACGAGCAGTACTTC
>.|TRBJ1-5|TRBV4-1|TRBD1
CASSQLTGGSQPQHF
TGCGCCAGCAGCCAATTGACAGGGGGGAGTCAGCCCCAGCATTTT
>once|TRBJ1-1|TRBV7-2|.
CAGSLEGNTGAFF
TGTGCCGGCAGCTTAGAGGGAAACACTGGAGCTTTCTTT
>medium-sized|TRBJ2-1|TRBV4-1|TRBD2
CASSFGLAGQSSYNEQFF
TGCGCCAGCAGCTTCGGACTAGCGGGCCAGAGCTCCTACAATGAGCAGTTCTTC
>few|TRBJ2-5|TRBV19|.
CASSIWSGHETQHF
TGTGCCAGTAGTATATGGTCAGGGCATGAGACCCAGCACTTC
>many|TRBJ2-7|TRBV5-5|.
CASSLGEGTTQYF
TGTGCCAGCAGCTTGGGCGAGGGGACAACGCAGTACTTC
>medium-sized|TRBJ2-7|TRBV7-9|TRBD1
CASRAGTAYEQYF
TGTGCCAGCAGGGCCGGGACAGCCTACGAGCAGTACTTC
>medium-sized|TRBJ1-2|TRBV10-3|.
CAISESSHGYTF
TGTGCCATCAGTGAGTCGAGTCATGGCTACACCTTC
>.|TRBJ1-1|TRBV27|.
CASSDQGFRANTEAFF
TGTGCCAGCAGTGACCAGGGTTTTAGGGCGAACACTGAAGCTTTCTTT
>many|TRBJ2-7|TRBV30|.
CAWTKQISYEQYF
TGTGCCTGGACCAAACAGATCTCCTACGAGCAGTACTTC
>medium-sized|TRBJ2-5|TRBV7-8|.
CASSLGPQETQYF
TGTGCCAGCAGCTTAGGACCGCAAGAGACCCAGTACTTC
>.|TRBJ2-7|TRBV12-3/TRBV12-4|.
CASSLGVAYEQYF
TGTGCCAGCAGTTTAGGAGTGGCCTACGAGCAGTACTTC
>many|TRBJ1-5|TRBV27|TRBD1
CASKTGTGHQPQHF
TGTGCCAGTAAAACCGGGACAGGGCATCAGCCCCAGCATTTT
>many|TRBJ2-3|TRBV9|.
CASSVGVTARLTDTQYF
TGTGCCAGCAGCGTAGGGGTAACAGCGAGACTCACAGATACGCAGTATTTT
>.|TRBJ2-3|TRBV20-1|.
CSARTILPPRAISTDTPYF
TGCAGTGCTAGAACGATTCTACCCCCTCGGGCGATTAGCACAGATACGCCGTATTTT
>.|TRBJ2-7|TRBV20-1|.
CSARRSWASYEQYF
TGCAGTGCCAGACGGTCGTGGGCCTCCTACGAGCAGTACTTC
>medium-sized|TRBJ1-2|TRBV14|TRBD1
CASSPTGKGYTF
TGTGCCAGCAGCCCGACAGGGAAGGGCTACACCTTC
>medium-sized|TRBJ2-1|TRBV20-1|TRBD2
CSAPLAGGPDEQFF
TGCAGTGCTCCACTAGCGGGAGGGCCGGATGAGCAGTTCTTC
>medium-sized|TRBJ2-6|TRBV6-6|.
CASSWEYSGANVLTF
TGTGCCAGCAGTTGGGAATACTCTGGGGCCAACGTCCTGACTTTC
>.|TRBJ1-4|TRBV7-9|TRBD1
CASSSLPGQSDEKLFF
TGTGCCAGCAGCTCATTACCGGGACAGTCGGATGAAAAACTGTTTTTT
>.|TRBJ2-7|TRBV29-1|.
CNARPAGDEQYF
TGCAACGCTCGTCCAGCGGGTGACGAGCAGTACTTC
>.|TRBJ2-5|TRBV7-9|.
CASSLTPGASGETQYF
TGTGCCAGCAGCTTAACGCCAGGGGCGAGTGGGGAGACCCAGTACTTC
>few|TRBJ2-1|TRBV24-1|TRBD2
CATSDFVLAGVHEQFF
TGTGCCACCAGTGATTTTGTTCTAGCGGGAGTCCATGAGCAGTTCTTC
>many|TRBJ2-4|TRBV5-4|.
CASSLLSGLDIQYF
TGTGCCAGCAGCTTGCTTTCGGGGCTGGACATTCAGTACTTC
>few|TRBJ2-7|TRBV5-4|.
CASSLDLSYEQYF
TGTGCCAGCAGCTTGGACTTGTCCTACGAGCAGTACTTC
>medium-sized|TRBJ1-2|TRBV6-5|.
CASSYREGPAGYTF
TGTGCCAGCAGTTACAGGGAGGGGCCGGCAGGCTACACCTTC
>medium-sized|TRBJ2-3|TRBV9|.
CASSSVETATDTQYF
TGTGCCAGCAGCTCCGTAGAGACAGCCACAGATACGCAGTATTTT
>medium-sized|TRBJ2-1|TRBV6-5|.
CASSYSIGGNEQFF
TGTGCCAGCAGTTACTCGATAGGGGGCAATGAGCAGTTCTTC
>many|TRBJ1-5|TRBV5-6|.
CASSQLGGYNQPQHF
TGTGCCAGCAGCCAACTGGGGGGATACAATCAGCCCCAGCATTTT
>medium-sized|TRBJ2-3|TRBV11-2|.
CASSFGGEADTQYF
TGTGCCAGCAGCTTTGGAGGGGAGGCAGATACGCAGTATTTT
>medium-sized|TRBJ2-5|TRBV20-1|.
CSARDRSFLASIQETQYF
TGCAGTGCTAGAGATCGGTCCTTCCTAGCGTCTATACAAGAGACCCAGTACTTC
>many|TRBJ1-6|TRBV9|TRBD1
CASSEETGGDNSPLHF
TGTGCCAGCAGCGAGGAGACAGGGGGCGACAATTCACCCCTCCACTTT
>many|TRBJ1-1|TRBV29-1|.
CSVFWGPEAFF
TGCAGCGTTTTTTGGGGACCAGAAGCTTTCTTT
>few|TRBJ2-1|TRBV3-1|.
CASSQGAGSDQQFF
TGTGCCAGCAGCCAAGGCGCGGGCAGCGACCAGCAGTTCTTC
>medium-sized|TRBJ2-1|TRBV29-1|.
CSVVPSRSYNEQFF
TGCAGCGTTGTCCCTAGTCGATCCTACAATGAGCAGTTCTTC
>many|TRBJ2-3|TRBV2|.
CASLLMGETTDTQYF
TGTGCCAGCCTGCTCATGGGGGAGACGACAGATACGCAGTATTTT
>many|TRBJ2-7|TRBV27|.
CASSLSPSYEQYF
TGTGCCAGCAGTTTATCGCCGTCCTACGAGCAGTACTTC
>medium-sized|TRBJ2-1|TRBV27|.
CASSLTLAHRFAAYEQFF
TGTGCCAGCAGTTTAACCTTAGCCCACCGTTTTGCTGCGTATGAGCAGTTCTTC
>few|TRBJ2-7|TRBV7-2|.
CASSDRDLSYEQYF
TGTGCCAGCAGCGACCGGGACTTGTCCTACGAGCAGTACTTC
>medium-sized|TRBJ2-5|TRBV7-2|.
CASSHNDAPPIETQYF
TGTGCCAGCAGCCACAATGATGCACCGCCGATAGAGACCCAGTACTTC
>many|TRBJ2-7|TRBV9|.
CASSVLSSAYEQYF
TGTGCCAGCAGCGTACTCTCATCCGCCTACGAGCAGTACTTC
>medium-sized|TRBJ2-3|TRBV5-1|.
CASSSNQRADTQYF
TGCGCCAGCAGCTCGAATCAACGGGCAGATACGCAGTATTTT